Listed here are 27 T cell receptor beta chains from one sample, sequenced in a study of CD8+ T cells in alopecia areata. Isolated RNA was reverse transcribed into cDNA used as the sequencing template. Profiled with immunoSEQ multiplex PCR; TCRdb holds only in-frame clones, not every one. Of 170,000 or so clones listed, roughly 62% are singletons. Treatment specified: oral pan-JAK inhibitor, 5-10 mg twice daily. Sample: CD8+ T cells sorted from blood, taken at week 24, from a patient treated with tofacitinib. These receptors all stem from a human donor with alopecia areata.

The rearrangement joins TRBV30 to TRBJ2-3; 14 bases are a match to TRBD2. CDR1 is GTSNPN, CDR2 SVGIG, per germline (reference sequence). J gave up 5 bases and V 5 bases, and 6 bases lay outside the gene matches. The CDR3 loop spans 15 amino acids. In DNA, the CDR3 is TGTGCCTGGCATGGACTAGCGGGGGGCGGAGATACGCAGTATTTT. This sequence encodes CAWHGLAGGGDTQYF.

This chain joins TRBV30 and TRBJ2-3; TRBD1 or TRBD2 may be the D gene (5 bases each). The CDR3 covers 15 residues. V shed 0 bases and J shed 4 bases, with 14 bases lying between them. Germline CDR1 reads GTSNPN; CDR2 reads SVGIG (reference sequence). The CDR3 DNA follows: TGTGCCTGGAGTGTACTAGGCCAGGGTGCAGATACGCAGTATTTT. Residues: CAWSVLGQGADTQYF.

The chain uses TRBV6-6 and TRBJ1-5; 7 bases align to TRBD1. Looked up from germline, CDR1 is MNHNY and CDR2 is SVGAGI (reference sequence). V shed 8 bases, J shed 4 bases, and the junction held 2 bases outside the gene matches. This CDR3 has 12 amino acids. As DNA, the CDR3 is TGTGCCAGCCGGGACAGAAATCAGCCCCAGCATTTT. Protein: CASRDRNQPQHF.

The CDR3: CASSYYSGDTQYF. As DNA, the CDR3 is TGTGCCAGCAGTTACTATTCCGGAGATACGCAGTATTTT. The chain uses TRBV6-5 and TRBJ2-3; unclear D gene. This CDR3 spans 13 amino acids. Germline values: CDR1 MNHEY, CDR2 SVGAGI. Trimming removed 1 base at V and 5 bases at J, with 7 bases between.

The genes are TRBV4-1 and TRBJ2-5; the D is unclear. Trimming removed 3 bases at V and 5 bases at J, with 16 bases between. The germline V gene encodes CDR1 MGHRA and CDR2 YSYEKL. The CDR3 extends over 15 amino acids. The CDR3 DNA follows: TGCGCCAGCAGCCAGAGTTCCGAGGCCCCGGAGACCCAGTACTTC. Its translation: CASSQSSEAPETQYF.

V gene TRBV5-6 combines with J gene TRBJ2-3; 8 bases map to TRBD1. This CDR3 region has 15 residues. The V gene's germline CDR1 is SGHDT and CDR2 YYEEEE. The V and J ends lost 5 bases and 3 bases, in that order; junction bases with no gene match: 8. CDR3 in amino acids: CASSYGQGWTDTQYF. In DNA form, the CDR3 reads TGTGCCAGCAGTTACGGACAGGGTTGGACAGATACGCAGTATTTT.

The chain uses TRBV4-1 and TRBJ1-2; perhaps TRBD1 as D (6 bases). There are 14 residues in the CDR3. The ends were cut back, 0 bases at V and 6 bases at J, with 11 bases in the middle. CDR1 is MGHRA, CDR2 YSYEKL, per germline. The CDR3, as DNA: TGCGCCAGCAGCCAAGAAGGGGGGTTGGATGGCTACACCTTC. It translates to CASSQEGGLDGYTF.

This clone was seen more than once but under ten times. This chain connects TRBV7-9 to TRBJ2-3, with unresolved D. CDR1 and CDR2 from the germline V gene are SEHNR and FQNEAQ (reference sequence). The CDR3 has 13 residues. Trimming pared 10 bases from V and 6 bases from J, leaving 17 bases between. This CDR3 is CATQDLTGDTQYF. The CDR3, as DNA: TGTGCCACCCAGGACCTAACCGGGGATACGCAGTATTTT.

Written as DNA, the CDR3 is TGTGCCAGCAGCTCCCCCCGGGGGGACGACACTGAAGCTTTCTTT. This translates into CASSSPRGDDTEAFF. J is TRBJ1-1 and V is TRBV25-1, with a possible D match to TRBD1 (5 bases). V was pared by 6 bases and J by 3 bases, with 17 bases between. Per germline, CDR1 MGHDK and CDR2 SYGVNS. This CDR3 has 15 residues.

The chain has TRBV29-1 and TRBJ1-2; no firm D call. V was shortened by 7 bases and J by 3 bases, with 18 bases between the two germline ends. Germline V gene data show CDR1 as SQVTM and CDR2 as ANQGSEA. The CDR3 is 14 amino acids. This chain's CDR3 is CSAWSTVLDYGYTF. The DNA of the CDR3 is TGCAGCGCTTGGAGCACAGTTCTCGACTATGGCTACACCTTC.

The CDR3 region has the DNA TGTGCCAGTAGTATAGTCGCGGGACAGCTCTACGAGCAGTACTTC. Protein: CASSIVAGQLYEQYF. The rearrangement links TRBV19 to TRBJ2-7, with D tentatively TRBD1 (7 bases). Germline V lookup: CDR1 LNHDA, CDR2 SQIVND (reference sequence). V was clipped by 1 base and J by 3 bases, with 13 bases between them. CDR3 length: 15 amino acids.

The genes are TRBV19 and TRBJ2-5; 7 bases are a match to TRBD2. Germline CDR1 and CDR2: LNHDA and SQIVND (reference sequence). The V segment lost 4 bases and the J segment 3 bases; nucleotides outside the gene matches: 11. There are 16 residues in the CDR3. CDR3 in amino acids: CASSTVGVAGEETQYF. DNA for the CDR3: TGTGCCAGTAGTACGGTAGGAGTTGCGGGGGAAGAGACCCAGTACTTC.

As concerns this clone: With only one base between it and a far larger clone, this is likely a read error. This chain links TRBV5-6 with TRBJ2-1, with no clear D. CDR3 length equals 11 residues. Germline V CDR1 and CDR2: SGHDT, YYEEEE. The CDR3 loop is CASGDPRSKLF. The CDR3 DNA follows: TGTGCCAGCGGCGACCCGAGAAGCAAGCTCTTC.

The chain employs TRBV29-1 and TRBJ2-3; tentatively, D is TRBD2 (5 bases). With 3 bases removed from V and 0 bases from J, the gap between germline ends came to 10 bases. The CDR3 sequence is 14 residues long. CDR1 and CDR2 (germline): SQVTM, ANQGSEA. The DNA for the CDR3 is TGCAGCGTTGATAGCGAAACTAGCACAGATACGCAGTATTTT. Amino acid sequence: CSVDSETSTDTQYF.

The V call is TRBV13, the J call TRBJ1-1; D is unresolved. Trimming pared 8 bases from V and 6 bases from J, leaving 22 bases between. The CDR3 is 15 amino acids. Looked up from germline, CDR1 is PRHDT and CDR2 is FYEKMQ (reference sequence). In DNA, the CDR3 is TGTGCCAGCTCAACCTTCGAGGGAGGTGGGGCTGAAGCTTTCTTT. Translating gives CASSTFEGGGAEAFF.

This clone was seen just once. V usage is TRBV30 and J usage is TRBJ2-7, with D uncertain. This CDR3 has 12 amino acids. V lost 3 bases, J lost 3 bases, and 9 bases lay in between. CDR1 and CDR2 (germline): GTSNPN, SVGIG (reference sequence). CDR3 in amino acids: CAWRVSLYEQYF. The CDR3 DNA sequence: TGTGCCTGGAGGGTGTCACTCTACGAGCAGTACTTC.

The chain employs TRBV13 and TRBJ1-2; D is uncertain. V shed 3 bases and J shed 8 bases, with 19 bases lying between them. The CDR3 runs to 15 residues. CDR1 PRHDT and CDR2 FYEKMQ come from the germline V gene (reference sequence). The CDR3 protein is CASSFQFSGLSGYTF. DNA of the CDR3: TGTGCCAGCAGCTTTCAGTTTTCTGGGTTATCAGGCTACACCTTC. The full variable domain, in which reference TRBV13 and TRBJ1-2 provide the parts outside the CDR3, is AAGVIQSPRHLIKEKRETATLKCYPIPRHDTVYWYQQGPGQDPQFLISFYEKMQSDKGSIPDRFSAQQFSDYHSELNMSSLELGDSALYFCASSFQFSGLSGYTFGSGTRLTVV.

The chain combines TRBV15 with TRBJ1-1; D uncertain. With 2 bases removed from V and 1 base from J, the gap between germline ends came to 8 bases. The CDR3 is 14 residues long. Germline CDR1 reads LNHNV; CDR2 reads YYDKDF (reference sequence). The CDR3 reads CATSRMGPNTEAFF. In DNA, the CDR3 is TGTGCCACCAGCAGAATGGGTCCGAACACTGAAGCTTTCTTT.

This clone has only a few counts. This rearrangement joins TRBV29-1 to TRBJ2-3; maybe TRBD1 (5 bases). Germline assignment: CDR1 SQVTM and CDR2 ANQGSEA. V lost 2 bases to trimming and J lost 0 bases, with 6 bases between them. The CDR3 is 13 residues long. The CDR3 DNA is TGCAGCGTTGAAAGGGGTAGCACAGATACGCAGTATTTT. Amino acids: CSVERGSTDTQYF.

A note on this clone: The same CDR3 also results from other DNA sequences found in this sample. The rearrangement links TRBV5-1 to TRBJ2-7; no clear D. V was clipped by 5 bases and J by 0 bases, with 9 bases between them. The CDR3 consists of 13 residues. CDR1 and CDR2 from the germline V gene are SGHRS and YFSETQ. The CDR3 spells CASSLSYSYEQYF. In nucleotides, the CDR3 is TGCGCCAGCAGTCTGAGTTACTCCTACGAGCAGTACTTC.

CDR3 in amino acids: CAWTRDKYYEQYF. Here the CDR3 DNA reads TGTGCCTGGACTCGGGACAAATACTACGAGCAGTACTTC. This chain uses TRBV30 with TRBJ2-7, with a tentative D call TRBD1 (6 bases). V dropped 4 bases and J dropped 3 bases, with 13 bases sitting between them. CDR1 GTSNPN and CDR2 SVGIG come from the germline V gene (reference sequence). The CDR3 loop spans 13 amino acids.

This clone was picked up a small number of times. V usage is TRBV5-1 and J usage is TRBJ2-4, with D unresolved. V was clipped by 3 bases and J by 0 bases, with 13 bases between them. Germline CDR1 is SGHRS and CDR2 is YFSETQ. CDR3 length: 16 amino acids. The CDR3 sequence: CASSWGSELAKNIQYF. DNA of the CDR3: TGCGCCAGCAGCTGGGGATCGGAACTAGCCAAAAACATTCAGTACTTC.

This clone was seen just once. The chain links TRBV5-1 to TRBJ2-7, with D unresolved. There are 12 residues in the CDR3. Germline V gives CDR1 SGHRS, CDR2 YFSETQ. With 1 base removed from V and 7 bases from J, the gap between germline ends came to 9 bases. CDR3 sequence (DNA): TGCGCCAGCAGCTTGATGGATCAAGAGCAGTACTTC. Its translation: CASSLMDQEQYF. Full variable domain (rest looked up from reference TRBV5-1 and TRBJ2-7): KAGVTQTPRYLIKTRGQQVTLSCSPISGHRSVSWYQQTPGQGLQFLFEYFSETQRNKGNFPGRFSGRQFSNSRSEMNVSTLELGDSALYLCASSLMDQEQYFGPGTRLTVT.

The rearrangement links TRBV5-1 to TRBJ2-7; no clear D. Between the trimmed V and J ends, which lost 1 base and 3 bases, there was a span of 8 bases. Germline values: CDR1 SGHRS, CDR2 YFSETQ. The CDR3 contains 13 residues. The CDR3 here is CASSLQQNYEQYF. CDR3 nucleotide sequence: TGCGCCAGCAGCTTGCAACAGAACTACGAGCAGTACTTC. The whole variable domain, remainder taken from reference TRBV5-1 and TRBJ2-7, is KAGVTQTPRYLIKTRGQQVTLSCSPISGHRSVSWYQQTPGQGLQFLFEYFSETQRNKGNFPGRFSGRQFSNSRSEMNVSTLELGDSALYLCASSLQQNYEQYFGPGTRLTVT.

CDR3 sequence reads: CASSLGWTGHYEQYF. CDR3 coding DNA: TGTGCCAGCAGCTTGGGTTGGACAGGTCATTACGAGCAGTACTTC. The gene calls are TRBV5-6 and TRBJ2-7; 7 bases align to TRBD1. The V gene end was trimmed by 0 bases and the J gene end by 4 bases; junction bases not matched to a gene: 7. This CDR3 is built from 15 residues. Germline V gene lookup returns CDR1 SGHDT and CDR2 YYEEEE.

The count of this clone is one. The V call is TRBV7-9, the J call TRBJ2-1; no clear D. Germline lookup yields CDR1 SEHNR and CDR2 FQNEAQ (reference sequence). With 5 bases removed from V and 4 bases from J, the gap between germline ends came to 12 bases. The CDR3 covers 14 residues. The CDR3 reads CASSTIGRYNEQFF. The CDR3 bases are TGTGCCAGCAGCACCATTGGACGGTACAATGAGCAGTTCTTC. The full variable domain, in which reference TRBV7-9 and TRBJ2-1 provide the parts outside the CDR3, is DTGVSQNPRHKITKRGQNVTFRCDPISEHNRLYWYRQTLGQGPEFLTYFQNEAQLEKSRLLSDRFSAERPKGSFSTLEIQRTEQGDSAMYLCASSTIGRYNEQFFGPGTRLTVL.

V gene TRBV5-1 combines with J gene TRBJ2-5; D perhaps matches TRBD2 (6 bases). The CDR3 totals 13 residues. Trimming removed 4 bases at V and 1 base at J, with 8 bases between. Germline assignment: CDR1 SGHRS and CDR2 YFSETQ. CDR3 bases: TGCGCCAGCAGCCGCGGGGTCCAAGAGACCCAGTACTTC. Translation gives CASSRGVQETQYF.